A selection of T cell receptor beta chains follows, all from one sample in a study of blood T cell repertoires in COVID-19. Assay used: immunoSEQ multiplex PCR; TCRdb lists only in-frame clones, some missing. The table records some 42,000 clones, 60% to 80% of them present only once. Specimen: peripheral blood. The source is a woman in her seventies with acute or convalescent COVID-19. Both conserved end residues are part of each CDR3. A D gene is named only where the DNA matches it firmly. For some rows the clone size is stated as once, few or many, or as a class when expanded; others skip it.

d_call j_call v_call clone_size cdr3_nt cdr3_aa
TRBD1 TRBJ1-2 TRBV27 NA TGTGCCACCGCCGGACAGGGGGCCGTTGGCTACACCTTC CATAGQGAVGYTF
TRBD2 TRBJ2-1 TRBV3-1/TRBV3-2 NA TGTGCCAGCAGCTTCACTAGCGGGCCAGACAATGAGCAGTTCTTC CASSFTSGPDNEQFF
TRBD2 TRBJ2-2 TRBV3-1/TRBV3-2 NA TGTGCCAGCAGCCAACCCAAGGCGGGGGGGAACACCGGGGAGCTGTTTTTT CASSQPKAGGNTGELFF
TRBD2 TRBJ2-3 TRBV5-1 NA TGCGCCAGCAGCTTGGTCTTAGCGGGAGGGCCTCCAGATACGCAGTATTTT CASSLVLAGGPPDTQYF
TRBD1 TRBJ2-7 TRBV11-2 NA TGTGCCAGCAGCCAGGGAAGGGACAGAGCCTACGAGCAGTACTTC CASSQGRDRAYEQYF
NA TRBJ1-1 TRBV3-1/TRBV3-2 NA TGTGCCAGCAGCCAAGGCGCGGGGAACACTGAAGCTTTCTTT CASSQGAGNTEAFF
NA TRBJ1-6 TRBV10-2 NA TGCGCCAGCAGTGAGTTGAGGAATTCACCCCTCCACTTT CASSELRNSPLHF
TRBD1 TRBJ2-7 TRBV30 NA TGTGCCTGGAGTCAAGGGACAGCCACCTACGAGCAGTACTTC CAWSQGTATYEQYF
NA TRBJ2-3 TRBV7-6 NA TGTGCCAGCAGCCCCATAGGGGGAGGCACAGATACGCAGTATTTT CASSPIGGGTDTQYF
NA TRBJ1-3 TRBV5-1 few TGCGCCAGCAGCTTGATCGGGGGGGAGAGCTCTGGAAACACCATATATTTT CASSLIGGESSGNTIYF
TRBD1 TRBJ1-1 TRBV30 NA TGTGCCTGGAGTGGACAGGGATTTCCCGAAGCTTTCTTT CAWSGQGFPEAFF
TRBD1 TRBJ1-1 TRBV3-1/TRBV3-2 NA TGTGCCAGCAGCTACAGGGGTCGGAACACTGAAGCTTTCTTT CASSYRGRNTEAFF
TRBD1 TRBJ2-7 TRBV27 once TGTGCCAGCAGTTTGGGACAGGGGCGAGGCGAGCAGTACTTC CASSLGQGRGEQYF
NA TRBJ2-1 TRBV7-9 NA TGTGCCAGCAGCCCCGAGAGGCTCGGCTACAATGAGCAGTTCTTC CASSPERLGYNEQFF
NA TRBJ2-7 TRBV18 NA TGTGCCAGCTCACCCACACTGACAAACTACGAGCAGTACTTC CASSPTLTNYEQYF